Below are 26 T cell receptor beta chains sequenced from a single sample in a study of CD4 T cells in relation to SARS-CoV-2 and coronaviruses (dated by TCRdb to the early 2020s). CD4+ T cells from unexposed donors were collected before the COVID-19 pandemic (2011-2018). After 10 days of culture, CD4+ T cells were isolated with the EasySep CD4+ T cell isolation kit. The antigens for these receptors are not known. Library generation was performed with the immunoSEQ multiplex PCR assay. Held by TCRdb, this immuneACCESS table contains in-frame sequences only and omits some clones. Under half of the omission traces to an unresolved V gene where checked; the cause of the rest is unknown. For this sample there are 15,000 to 20,000 clones; 70% to 75% appear just once. Clones ranked in the top ten supply around 28% of the sample. Sequenced input: CD4+ T cells from PBMCs, cultured in vitro. Receptors were obtained from a human donor in good health.

This chain links TRBV30 with TRBJ2-1, with D unclear. The CDR3 totals 12 residues. Germline-derived CDR1 and CDR2 are GTSNPN and SVGIG (reference sequence). V was cut by 6 bases and J by 9 bases, with 15 bases left in between. DNA of the CDR3: TGTGCCTGCCACCAAGGGTCCGCTGAGCAGTTCTTC. Its translation is CACHQGSAEQFF.

The V gene is TRBV10-3, the J gene TRBJ2-5, with 9 bases that match TRBD2. The CDR3 totals 15 residues. Germline V gene data show CDR1 as ENHRY and CDR2 as SYGVKD. With V trimmed by 3 bases and J by 1 base, 3 bases remained unmatched. CDR3 sequence (DNA): TGTGCCATCAGTGACCGCGGGAGGGCCCAAGAGACCCAGTACTTC. Protein sequence: CAISDRGRAQETQYF.

The gene calls are TRBV19 and TRBJ2-2; D uncertain. The germline V and J ends were trimmed by 5 bases and 6 bases, with 13 bases remaining between them. The length of the CDR3 is 14 residues. CDR1 and CDR2 (germline): LNHDA, SQIVND (reference sequence). In DNA form, the CDR3 reads TGTGCCAGTAGTGGGATCCGCGTTGCCGGGGAGCTGTTTTTT. This gives the protein CASSGIRVAGELFF.

This chain connects TRBV5-1 to TRBJ2-1, with 11 bases identical to TRBD2. Per germline, CDR1 SGHRS and CDR2 YFSETQ. The CDR3 consists of 18 residues. J gave up 0 bases and V 3 bases, and 8 bases lay outside the gene matches. For the CDR3, the DNA is TGCGCCAGCAGCTGGGCTACTAGCGGGGGCAGCTCCTACAATGAGCAGTTCTTC. Encoded protein: CASSWATSGGSSYNEQFF.

The chain joins TRBV6-6 to TRBJ1-4, with a tentative D call TRBD1 (5 bases). Trimming stripped 5 bases from V and 8 bases from J, with 18 bases between. The CDR3 runs 15 residues. Germline lookup yields CDR1 MNHNY and CDR2 SVGAGI (reference sequence). The CDR3 is CASSDGGREGEKLFF. Written as DNA, the CDR3 is TGTGCCAGCAGTGACGGCGGCAGGGAAGGGGAAAAACTGTTTTTT.

This clone occurred a few times. This chain joins TRBV27 and TRBJ1-4; 9 positions agree with TRBD1. Germline-derived CDR1 and CDR2 are MNHEY and SMNVEV (reference sequence). The CDR3 extends over 17 amino acids. V lost 9 bases, J lost 0 bases, and 11 bases stayed unmatched. CDR3 sequence: CARPSRDRAATNEKLFF. DNA for the CDR3: TGTGCCAGGCCTTCCCGGGACAGGGCCGCAACTAATGAAAAACTGTTTTTT.

The chain carries TRBV29-1 and TRBJ2-1; D is perhaps TRBD2 (5 bases). The CDR3 runs to 14 residues. Germline-derived CDR1 and CDR2 are SQVTM and ANQGSEA. V dropped 4 bases and J dropped 4 bases, with 14 bases sitting between them. The CDR3 nucleotides are TGCAGCGTTGGGCGCCTAGCCGTGTACAATGAGCAGTTCTTC. Translating it yields CSVGRLAVYNEQFF.

On this clone: Mismatch with germline at one junction end may stem from a read error. V usage is TRBV2 and J usage is TRBJ2-3; 8 bases align to TRBD2. Germline loops: CDR1 SNHLY, CDR2 FYNNEI. The CDR3 is 14 residues long. For the CDR3, the DNA is TGTGCCAGCAGGGAAGGACTAGCTTTCGATACGCAGTATTTT. Residues: CASREGLAFDTQYF.

This rearrangement joins TRBV7-2 to TRBJ1-2; D gene uncertain. V was trimmed by 2 bases and J by 8 bases, leaving 9 bases between them. The CDR3 covers 12 residues. The V gene's germline CDR1 is SGHTA and CDR2 FQGNSA. CDR3 in amino acids: CASSLSSGGYTF. In DNA form, the CDR3 reads TGTGCCAGCAGCTTAAGCTCAGGCGGCTACACCTTC.

CDR3 in amino acids: CASSPGGNTIYF. DNA of the CDR3: TGTGCCAGCAGCCCCGGGGGAAACACCATATATTTT. The V and J genes are TRBV4-2 and TRBJ1-3, with D uncertain. The CDR3 contains 12 residues. V was shortened by 4 bases and J by 4 bases, with 5 bases between the two germline ends. The germline V gene has CDR1 LGHNA and CDR2 YNFKEQ.

This chain joins TRBV20-1 and TRBJ2-1; D is undetermined. The V gene lost 3 bases and the J gene lost 7 bases, with 7 bases spanning the gap. The CDR3 extends over 11 amino acids. In germline, CDR1 is DFQATT, CDR2 SNEGSKA (reference sequence). The CDR3 DNA sequence: TGCAGTGCTAGGCACGTAAATGAGCAGTTCTTC. Its protein is CSARHVNEQFF.

The J gene is TRBJ2-2, the V gene TRBV5-8; D might be TRBD1 or TRBD2, each matching 5 bases. The V and J ends lost 0 bases and 0 bases respectively, with 6 bases between them. CDR1 and CDR2 (germline): SGHTS, YDEGEE. This CDR3 contains 15 residues. The chain's CDR3 is CASSLVGANTGELFF. The CDR3 DNA reads as TGTGCCAGCAGCTTGGTGGGGGCGAACACCGGGGAGCTGTTTTTT.

In this sample, this clone turned up a few times. The rearrangement links TRBV5-1 to TRBJ1-1, with D tentatively TRBD1 (6 bases). This CDR3 spans 15 amino acids. Germline CDR1 SGHRS, CDR2 YFSETQ. Trimming stripped 0 bases from V and 0 bases from J, with 9 bases between. Here the CDR3 DNA reads TGCGCCAGCAGCTTGGCCGGGACACTGAACACTGAAGCTTTCTTT. This encodes CASSLAGTLNTEAFF.

V and J are TRBV5-1 and TRBJ2-4; tentatively, D is TRBD2 (5 bases). The CDR3 extends over 17 amino acids. CDR1 and CDR2 from the germline V gene are SGHRS and YFSETQ. The V end was cut by 1 base, the J end by 0 bases, with 14 bases between. This CDR3 reads CASSLMPGNLAKNIQYF. Here the CDR3 DNA reads TGCGCCAGCAGCTTGATGCCCGGGAATCTAGCCAAAAACATTCAGTACTTC.

The chain carries TRBV2 and TRBJ2-5; TRBD2 matches at 14 bases. Looked up from germline, CDR1 is SNHLY and CDR2 is FYNNEI. With V trimmed by 6 bases and J by 5 bases, 5 bases remained unmatched. The CDR3 extends over 15 amino acids. The CDR3 reads CASSRGLAGVETQYF. The CDR3 nucleotides read TGTGCCAGCAGCCGGGGACTAGCGGGAGTGGAGACCCAGTACTTC. Looking up the rest from reference TRBV2 and TRBJ2-5 gives the full variable domain: EPEVTQTPSHQVTQMGQEVILRCVPISNHLYFYWYRQILGQKVEFLVSFYNNEISEKSEIFDDQFSVERPDGSNFTLKIRSTKLEDSAMYFCASSRGLAGVETQYFGPGTRLLVL.

By its share, this clone is large. The chain links TRBV6-5 to TRBJ1-6; D not certain. Germline values: CDR1 MNHEY, CDR2 SVGAGI. V was pared by 7 bases and J by 14 bases, with 21 bases between. The CDR3 totals 14 residues. The CDR3 region is CASKEGWGAAALHF. CDR3 coding DNA: TGTGCCAGCAAAGAAGGTTGGGGAGCCGCGGCCCTCCACTTT.

The chain has TRBV28 and TRBJ1-1; no clear D. The CDR3 extends over 12 amino acids. Trimming stripped 2 bases from V and 4 bases from J, with 5 bases between. Germline V CDR1 and CDR2: MDHEN, SYDVKM. CDR3 coding DNA: TGTGCCAGCAGTTTAGGTTTCACTGAAGCTTTCTTT. Translation: CASSLGFTEAFF. Filled out from reference TRBV28 and TRBJ1-1, the complete variable domain reads DVKVTQSSRYLVKRTGEKVFLECVQDMDHENMFWYRQDPGLGLRLIYFSYDVKMKEKGDIPEGYSVSREKKERFSLILESASTNQTSMYLCASSLGFTEAFFGQGTRLTVV.

V usage is TRBV15 and J usage is TRBJ2-3, with a weak D call TRBD2 (6 bases). CDR1 and CDR2 (germline): LNHNV, YYDKDF (reference sequence). This CDR3 region has 15 residues. V lost 1 base to trimming and J lost 1 base, with 9 bases between them. This CDR3 reads CATSRVGSGTDTQYF. CDR3 sequence (DNA): TGTGCCACCAGCAGAGTCGGGAGTGGCACAGATACGCAGTATTTT.

The chain links TRBV4-1 to TRBJ2-7, with 9 bases that match TRBD2. The germline CDR1 and CDR2 sequences are MGHRA and YSYEKL. The trim removed 4 bases at V and 2 bases at J, leaving 12 bases unmatched. There are 17 residues in the CDR3. The CDR3 nucleotides are TGCGCCAGCAGCCTAGAATCTGGACTAGCGCTCCCCTACGAGCAGTACTTC. Residues: CASSLESGLALPYEQYF.

The table lists this clone with a count of one. The rearrangement uses TRBV2 and TRBJ2-6; D is possibly TRBD1 or TRBD2 (5 bases each). With 4 bases removed from V and 0 bases from J, the gap between germline ends came to 10 bases. The CDR3 totals 16 residues. In germline, CDR1 is SNHLY, CDR2 FYNNEI. The CDR3 loop reads CASSAGTSSGANVLTF. CDR3 DNA: TGTGCCAGCAGTGCGGGGACGAGCTCTGGGGCCAACGTCCTGACTTTC.

This clone is deemed large (0.1 to 1%). J is TRBJ1-3 and V is TRBV5-1, with no clear D. CDR3 length equals 16 residues. Per germline, CDR1 SGHRS and CDR2 YFSETQ. V lost 0 bases to trimming and J lost 0 bases, with 10 bases between them. The CDR3, as DNA: TGCGCCAGCAGCTTGGGTCGGGATAGCTCTGGAAACACCATATATTTT. Its translation: CASSLGRDSSGNTIYF.

J is TRBJ2-3 and V is TRBV5-1; 13 nucleotides agree with TRBD2. CDR1 is SGHRS, CDR2 YFSETQ, per germline. J gave up 1 base and V 5 bases, and 4 bases lay outside the gene matches. CDR3 length: 16 amino acids. The CDR3 here is CASRDGTSGGTDTQYF. CDR3 coding DNA: TGCGCCAGCAGGGATGGGACTAGCGGGGGCACAGATACGCAGTATTTT.

The chain joins TRBV10-3 to TRBJ1-1, with D perhaps TRBD1 (6 bases). The germline V gene encodes CDR1 ENHRY and CDR2 SYGVKD. The CDR3 runs 15 residues. V lost 6 bases and J 1 base, leaving 15 bases between the germline ends. Here the CDR3 DNA reads TGTGCCATCAGGGGTGGAACAGGGAGGAACACTGAAGCTTTCTTT. Residues: CAIRGGTGRNTEAFF.

The CDR3 spells CASNKDRGNGYTF. CDR3 nucleotides: TGTGCCAGCAATAAGGACAGGGGCAATGGCTACACCTTC. The rearrangement uses TRBV12-3 or TRBV12-4 and TRBJ1-2, with 9 nucleotides matching TRBD1. CDR3 length: 13 residues. V lost 7 bases, J lost 6 bases, and 6 bases stayed unmatched.

This clone was observed once. CDR3 bases: TGTGCCAGCAGCCAAGCGGGGGAGCAGTACTTC. Its translation: CASSQAGEQYF. The chain is built from TRBV3-1 (or the pseudogene TRBV3-2) and TRBJ2-7; possibly TRBD2 for D (5 bases). There are 11 residues in the CDR3. Germline values: CDR1 LGHDT, CDR2 YNNKEL (reference sequence). V gave up 1 base and J gave up 7 bases, with 5 bases separating them.

The V and J genes are TRBV28 and TRBJ2-2; D unresolved. V was clipped by 2 bases and J by 6 bases, with 10 bases between them. Germline assignment: CDR1 MDHEN and CDR2 SYDVKM. The CDR3 has 14 residues. The CDR3 DNA follows: TGTGCCAGCAGTTTAGTAGTATTCGCCGGGGAGCTGTTTTTT. This gives the protein CASSLVVFAGELFF.